These 27 T cell receptor beta chains came from one sample sequenced in a study of T-cell memory formation after mild COVID-19. TCRdb re-analysed the 5' RACE reads in MiXCR, keeping a single row per CDR3 protein. The sample lists 100,000 to 130,000 distinct CDR3 sequences, 18% occurring once. Sequenced: PBMCs or a T cell subset sorted from them (not recorded which). The source is a man between 18 and 35 years old who had mild COVID-19 (a few samples of this study predate the infection). Cell type and time point are not known.

The chain uses TRBV7-2 and TRBJ2-3; 9 bases map to TRBD2. Trimming removed 2 bases from V and 1 base from J; junction bases left unmatched: 4. CDR1 and CDR2 (germline): SGHTA, FQGNSA. The CDR3 runs 16 residues. The CDR3 DNA is TGTGCCAGCAGCTTACAGTCTAGCGGGGGCACAGATACGCAGTATTTT. The encoded protein is CASSLQSSGGTDTQYF.

V and J are TRBV9 and TRBJ1-4; 8 bases map to TRBD1. This CDR3 region has 15 residues. J was trimmed by 6 bases and V by 2 bases; bases with no gene match: 6. Germline-derived CDR1 and CDR2 are SGDLS and YYNGEE. CDR3 DNA: TGTGCCAGCAGCGTCCAGGGGGCCCGACATGAAAAACTGTTTTTT. Translating gives CASSVQGARHEKLFF.

A few counts support this clonotype. This chain connects TRBV7-8 to TRBJ1-1, with TRBD1 matching over 9 bases. In germline, CDR1 is SGHVS, CDR2 FQNEAQ. The CDR3 loop spans 14 amino acids. Trimming removed 1 base from V and 5 bases from J; junction bases left unmatched: 2. The chain's CDR3 is CASSLVDRGTEAFF. The CDR3 bases are TGTGCCAGCAGCTTAGTGGACAGGGGTACTGAAGCTTTCTTT.

This clonotype was detected a few times. The V and J genes are TRBV12-3 or TRBV12-4 and TRBJ2-2; 9 bases line up with TRBD1. J gave up 3 bases and V 5 bases, and 4 bases lay outside the gene matches. The CDR3 is 15 amino acids. CDR3 coding DNA: TGTGCCAGCAGTCCGGGACAGGGTTACACCGGGGAGCTGTTTTTT. Translating gives CASSPGQGYTGELFF.

DNA for the CDR3: TGTGCCAGCAGCGTCACCCCAGATACGCAGTATTTT. This translates into CASSVTPDTQYF. V is TRBV9 and J is TRBJ2-3, with D hard to call. The V gene's germline CDR1 is SGDLS and CDR2 YYNGEE. This CDR3 is 12 amino acids long. Deletions cut 2 bases from V and 4 bases from J, with 5 bases between.

The rearrangement links TRBV6-5 to TRBJ1-2, with D tentatively TRBD1 (5 bases). V lost 6 bases, J lost 6 bases, and 20 bases lay in between. Germline CDR1 is MNHEY and CDR2 is SVGAGI. The CDR3 extends over 15 amino acids. The CDR3 DNA reads as TGTGCCAGCAGCCTATACACCGGGACCCCTAATGGCTACACCTTC. It specifies CASSLYTGTPNGYTF.

This clonotype has only a few counts. The rearrangement uses TRBV7-2 and TRBJ1-3; a possible D gene is TRBD1 (6 bases). Germline V gene sequence: CDR1 SGHTA, CDR2 FQGNSA. V lost 5 bases to trimming and J lost 3 bases, with 17 bases between them. CDR3 length equals 16 residues. CDR3 sequence (DNA): TGTGCCAGCAGCCCCGGCCCAGGGGTGAGTGGAAACACCATATATTTT. It translates to CASSPGPGVSGNTIYF.

The chain recombines TRBV12-3 or TRBV12-4 with TRBJ2-7, with a weak D call TRBD2 (7 bases). The CDR3 runs to 15 residues. V was trimmed by 4 bases and J by 2 bases, leaving 15 bases between them. CDR3 sequence: CASSSHAGAAYEQYF. In DNA, the CDR3 is TGTGCCAGCAGTTCCCACGCGGGGGCGGCCTACGAGCAGTACTTC.

This clonotype was picked up a small number of times. This rearrangement joins TRBV5-1 to TRBJ2-4, with no clear D. V gave up 0 bases and J gave up 3 bases, with 7 bases separating them. There are 14 residues in the CDR3. Germline V gene sequence: CDR1 SGHRS, CDR2 YFSETQ. Here the CDR3 reads CASSLDLVKNIQYF. Here the CDR3 DNA reads TGCGCCAGCAGCTTGGATTTAGTCAAAAACATTCAGTACTTC.

This clonotype has only a few counts. The rearrangement links TRBV5-1 to TRBJ2-7; D ambiguous. Looked up from germline, CDR1 is SGHRS and CDR2 is YFSETQ. The CDR3 runs to 16 residues. V shed 4 bases and J shed 0 bases, with 17 bases lying between them. This chain's CDR3 is CASSPRGAGASYEQYF. The CDR3 DNA sequence: TGCGCCAGCAGCCCCCGCGGCGCAGGCGCCTCCTACGAGCAGTACTTC.

The V call is TRBV5-6, the J call TRBJ1-1; D uncertain. The CDR3 is 13 residues long. The germline gives CDR1 SGHDT, CDR2 YYEEEE. V shed 2 bases and J shed 1 base, with 6 bases lying between them. CDR3 in amino acids: CASSFLQNTEAFF. CDR3 sequence (DNA): TGTGCCAGCAGCTTTCTGCAGAACACTGAAGCTTTCTTT.

There are a few counts of this clonotype. V usage is TRBV18 and J usage is TRBJ2-5; a weak D match, TRBD1 (6 bases). V was shortened by 6 bases and J by 3 bases, with 14 bases between the two germline ends. The germline V gene has CDR1 KGHSH and CDR2 LQKENI. The CDR3 totals 14 residues. The CDR3 DNA reads as TGTGCCAGCTCCCACCGGCGGACAGAAGAGACCCAGTACTTC. Its protein is CASSHRRTEETQYF.

This chain uses TRBV3-1 with TRBJ2-2; no clear D gene. The CDR3 sequence is 15 residues long. Germline V gives CDR1 LGHDT, CDR2 YNNKEL (reference sequence). V lost 6 bases to trimming and J lost 2 bases, with 13 bases between them. The CDR3 DNA follows: TGTGCCAGCAGGGTCGCTGGGGTCAACACCGGGGAGCTGTTTTTT. Residues: CASRVAGVNTGELFF.

The rearrangement links TRBV6-5 to TRBJ1-1, with D unclear. Germline lookup yields CDR1 MNHEY and CDR2 SVGAGI. This CDR3 comprises 15 residues. V dropped 2 bases and J dropped 1 base, with 11 bases sitting between them. CDR3 loop: CASSYGYRPNTEAFF. DNA for the CDR3: TGTGCCAGCAGTTACGGCTACAGACCGAACACTGAAGCTTTCTTT.

The V and J genes are TRBV5-1 and TRBJ2-5; 8 bases map to TRBD2. This CDR3 is 15 amino acids long. Losses at the gene ends were 0 bases for V and 2 bases for J; bases not matched to a gene: 3. Per the germline V gene, CDR1 is SGHRS and CDR2 is YFSETQ. The CDR3 nucleotides are TGCGCCAGCAGCTTGGCCGGGGGGGCGCAAGAGACCCAGTACTTC. This gives the protein CASSLAGGAQETQYF. The variable domain in full, completed from reference TRBV5-1 and TRBJ2-5, reads KAGVTQTPRYLIKTRGQQVTLSCSPISGHRSVSWYQQTPGQGLQFLFEYFSETQRNKGNFPGRFSGRQFSNSRSEMNVSTLELGDSALYLCASSLAGGAQETQYFGPGTRLLVL.

The CDR3 loop is CASSGPGGELFF. The CDR3 nucleotides are TGTGCCAGCAGCGGCCCGGGGGGGGAGCTGTTTTTT. The gene calls are TRBV7-3 and TRBJ2-2, with D perhaps TRBD2 (5 bases). V gave up 5 bases and J gave up 8 bases, with 9 bases separating them. Germline lookup yields CDR1 SGHTA and CDR2 FQGTGA. The CDR3 covers 12 residues.

A few counts support this clonotype. The CDR3 loop is CAISDASAVEYF. Written as DNA, the CDR3 is TGTGCCATCAGTGATGCTAGCGCGGTCGAGTATTTT. The gene calls are TRBV10-3 and TRBJ2-3; the D gene is possibly TRBD2 (6 bases). This CDR3 spans 12 amino acids. Germline CDR1 ENHRY, CDR2 SYGVKD. The V gene lost 3 bases and the J gene lost 13 bases, with 14 bases spanning the gap.

This clonotype appeared a few times. The CDR3, as DNA: TGTGCCAGCAGCCCCAACAGGGTGCAAGAGCAGTACTTC. It translates to CASSPNRVQEQYF. The chain recombines TRBV7-2 with TRBJ2-7; D is perhaps TRBD1 (6 bases). The germline V gene has CDR1 SGHTA and CDR2 FQGNSA. V was pared by 5 bases and J by 7 bases, with 15 bases between. The CDR3 spans 13 residues.

This clonotype was counted only a few times. This rearrangement joins TRBV18 to TRBJ2-1; D may be TRBD2 (6 bases). The germline gives CDR1 KGHSH, CDR2 LQKENI. This CDR3 is 15 amino acids long. The V end was cut by 5 bases, the J end by 6 bases, with 17 bases between. CDR3 sequence: CASSEAGLQGNEQFF. CDR3 DNA: TGTGCCAGCTCAGAGGCGGGACTCCAAGGCAATGAGCAGTTCTTC.

The chain is built from TRBV20-1 and TRBJ2-7; possible D gene TRBD1, 5 bases. The CDR3 spans 12 residues. Trimming removed 5 bases from V and 4 bases from J, with 12 bases in between. Germline values: CDR1 DFQATT, CDR2 SNEGSKA (reference sequence). CDR3 nucleotide sequence: TGCAGTGCTGCCCTCGACAGTTACGAGCAGTACGTC. This gives the protein CSAALDSYEQYV.

In this sample, this clonotype turned up a few times. The chain employs TRBV20-1 and TRBJ1-1; 8 nucleotides match TRBD1. The CDR3 covers 13 residues. Per germline, CDR1 DFQATT and CDR2 SNEGSKA (reference sequence). V trimming: 4 bases; J trimming: 5 bases; junction bases outside the gene matches: 6. In DNA form, the CDR3 reads TGCAGTGCTACCCAGGGGGCAGAAACTGAAGCTTTCTTT. Amino acid sequence: CSATQGAETEAFF.

The table lists this clonotype with a few counts. The chain links TRBV6-5 to TRBJ2-2; no clear D. V dropped 7 bases and J dropped 6 bases, with 12 bases sitting between them. The germline V gene has CDR1 MNHEY and CDR2 SVGAGI. This CDR3 region has 13 residues. The CDR3 spells CASKGSGPGELFF. The CDR3 region has the DNA TGTGCCAGCAAGGGTTCAGGTCCCGGGGAGCTGTTTTTT.

The V gene is TRBV4-3, the J gene TRBJ1-3, with no clear D. The CDR3 runs 16 residues. V dropped 2 bases and J dropped 0 bases, with 11 bases sitting between them. Germline lookup yields CDR1 LGHNA and CDR2 YSLEER. This CDR3 is CASSQSTVSSGNTIYF. The DNA for the CDR3 is TGCGCCAGCAGCCAAAGTACAGTGTCCTCTGGAAACACCATATATTTT.

In this sample, this clonotype turned up a few times. V is TRBV6-1 and J is TRBJ1-2; maybe TRBD1 (6 bases). Trimming shortened V by 8 bases and J by 7 bases, and 14 bases separated the two germline ends. CDR3 length equals 12 residues. Germline assignment: CDR1 MNHNS and CDR2 SASEGT. CDR3 sequence: CASWGPAVGYTF. The CDR3 DNA follows: TGTGCCAGCTGGGGGCCAGCCGTTGGCTACACCTTC.

The rearrangement joins TRBV10-3 to TRBJ2-3, with TRBD2 matching 10 bases. The CDR3 has 17 amino acids. The trim removed 0 bases at V and 3 bases at J, leaving 6 bases unmatched. CDR1 ENHRY and CDR2 SYGVKD come from the germline V gene. As DNA, the CDR3 is TGTGCCATCAGTGAGTCAGAGAGGACTAGCGGAACAGATACGCAGTATTTT. This translates into CAISESERTSGTDTQYF.

This clonotype appeared once. The chain links TRBV5-1 to TRBJ2-3, with D unclear. The CDR3 runs 13 residues. V lost 1 base and J 2 bases, leaving 5 bases between the germline ends. Germline CDR1 and CDR2: SGHRS and YFSETQ. The CDR3 is CASSLWLTDTQYF. CDR3 in DNA: TGCGCCAGCAGCTTGTGGCTCACAGATACGCAGTATTTT. Looking up the rest from reference TRBV5-1 and TRBJ2-3 gives the full variable domain: KAGVTQTPRYLIKTRGQQVTLSCSPISGHRSVSWYQQTPGQGLQFLFEYFSETQRNKGNFPGRFSGRQFSNSRSEMNVSTLELGDSALYLCASSLWLTDTQYFGPGTRLTVL.

Comments on this clonotype: Being one base from a much bigger clone, this may be a read error. This chain uses TRBV2 with TRBJ2-3, with D hard to call. The CDR3 consists of 11 residues. CDR1 and CDR2 from the germline V gene are SNHLY and FYNNEI. The germline V and J ends were trimmed by 2 bases and 4 bases, with 1 base remaining between them. The CDR3 here is CASSESDTQYF. The CDR3 DNA sequence: TGTGCCAGCAGTGAATCAGATACGCAGTATTTT.